This T cell receptor beta chain was recovered during a study of T cells in Graves' hyperthyroidism and ophthalmopathy. Study results and caveats: Model-based prediction identified ophthalmopathy a median approximately 6 months prior to its onset.

Authors of the study amplified TCR beta CDR3 regions from RNA transcripts. HTBI primers were used for first-round RT-PCR of the TCR CDR3. Each CDR3 protein is one row after TCRdb ran MiXCR on the multiplex PCR reads. The table includes tens of thousands of distinct CDR3 sequences, roughly 50% detected once. A note on this clonotype: The antigen remains unidentified. This CDR3 is missing its conserved last phenylalanine or tryptophan, likely due to a read error. It is unclear where the CDR3 begins or ends on the DNA, so no DNA is shown, and the CDR3 is as TCRdb lists it.

CDR1 LGHNA and CDR2 YNFKEQ come from the germline V gene. The CDR3 spans 9 amino acids, including both terminal residues. Investigators excluded patients with uncontrolled infection, other autoimmune disease, pregnancy or lactation. This clonotype was obtained from a woman in her sixties with Graves' ophthalmopathy. The sample taken for sequencing was blood. The chain combines TRBV4-2 with TRBJ2-1; the table's D call, TRBD2, has no DNA check behind it. This chain's CDR3 is CASSQAEAG.